Following are 17 T cell receptor beta chains from one sample sequenced in a study of CD8 T cells in Susac syndrome. RNA, at about 0.45 to 1 ug, was reverse transcribed with random hexamers. One entry per CDR3 protein, called by TCRdb with MiXCR from the immunoSEQ multiplex PCR reads. Seen here are 65,000 to 80,000 distinct CDR3 sequences, about 91% observed once, and the top ten hold less than 0.55%. The specimen sequenced was CD8+ T cells from PBMCs. The receptors derive from a human donor with multiple sclerosis.

J is TRBJ2-7 and V is TRBV11-1; tentatively, D is TRBD2 (7 bases). This CDR3 spans 17 amino acids. With 5 bases removed from V and 0 bases from J, the gap between germline ends came to 20 bases. CDR1 is SGHAT, CDR2 FQDESV, per germline (reference sequence). The CDR3, as DNA: TGTGCCAGCAGCCTACCACGGGGGGCAATCAGCTCCTACGAGCAGTACTTC. Its protein product is CASSLPRGAISSYEQYF.

The chain couples TRBV28 to TRBJ2-5, with a tentative D call TRBD2 (6 bases). The CDR3 is 14 residues long. The V end was cut by 7 bases, the J end by 2 bases, with 14 bases between. Germline V gives CDR1 MDHEN, CDR2 SYDVKM. CDR3 DNA sequence: TGTGCCAGCATCCCTAGGGACTCACAAGAGACCCAGTACTTC. It yields the protein CASIPRDSQETQYF.

With respect to this clonotype: The junction shows a germline mismatch at one end, possibly a read error. The rearrangement uses TRBV25-1 and TRBJ2-7; TRBD1 agrees at 7 bases. CDR1 and CDR2 (germline): MGHDK, SYGVNS. This CDR3 comprises 14 residues. CDR3 region: CATQLTGWAYELYF. The CDR3 DNA reads as TGTGCCACCCAATTGACAGGGTGGGCCTACGAGCTGTACTTC.

The chain has TRBV11-2 and TRBJ1-2, with 8 bases that match TRBD1. The CDR3 is made up of 14 amino acids. Germline values: CDR1 SGHAT, CDR2 FQNNGV. The J segment lost 8 bases and the V segment lost 3 bases, leaving 8 bases of the junction unmatched. The CDR3 bases are TGTGCCAGCAGCTTCCGTCAGGGGGCTAAGGGCTACACCTTC. It codes for CASSFRQGAKGYTF.

The chain uses TRBV7-9 and TRBJ1-1; D is possibly TRBD1 (5 bases). With 6 bases removed from V and 7 bases from J, the gap between germline ends came to 9 bases. CDR1 is SEHNR, CDR2 FQNEAQ, per germline (reference sequence). CDR3 length: 11 residues. CDR3 in amino acids: CASSLGVEAFF. In DNA form, the CDR3 reads TGTGCCAGCAGTTTGGGGGTTGAAGCTTTCTTT.

The genes are TRBV9 and TRBJ2-7, with TRBD1 matching 7 bases. This CDR3 is built from 15 residues. V lost 4 bases to trimming and J lost 0 bases; unmatched junction nucleotides: 7. Germline CDR1 reads SGDLS; CDR2 reads YYNGEE. CDR3 in DNA: TGTGCCAGCAGCCCAGGGGGTACAGGCTCCTACGAGCAGTACTTC. Translated, it gives CASSPGGTGSYEQYF. Full variable domain (rest looked up from reference TRBV9 and TRBJ2-7): DSGVTQTPKHLITATGQRVTLRCSPRSGDLSVYWYQQSLDQGLQFLIQYYNGEERAKGNILERFSAQQFPDLHSELNLSSLELGDSALYFCASSPGGTGSYEQYFGPGTRLTVT.

This chain joins TRBV30 and TRBJ2-2; D might be TRBD1 or TRBD2, each matching 6 bases. The germline V gene has CDR1 GTSNPN and CDR2 SVGIG (reference sequence). The length of the CDR3 is 14 residues. V shed 4 bases and J shed 4 bases, with 13 bases lying between them. For the CDR3, the DNA is TGTGCCTGGAACCCGGGGGCGATCACCGGGGAGCTGTTTTTT. This codes for CAWNPGAITGELFF.

This chain connects TRBV20-1 to TRBJ1-2; D is unresolved. This CDR3 is 14 amino acids long. V lost 0 bases and J lost 4, with 12 bases in between. Germline lookup yields CDR1 DFQATT and CDR2 SNEGSKA (reference sequence). The CDR3 reads CSARDFSYSYGYTF. The CDR3 nucleotides read TGCAGTGCTAGAGATTTCTCCTATAGCTATGGCTACACCTTC.

The rearrangement uses TRBV21-1 and TRBJ2-5. TRBV21-1 is classified as a pseudogene. The CDR3 has 13 amino acids. CDR3 protein: CASSSRVQETQYF. CDR3 bases: TGTGCCAGCAGTTCTAGGGTGCAAGAGACCCAGTACTTC.

V is TRBV4-1 and J is TRBJ1-2; no reliable D call. CDR1 MGHRA and CDR2 YSYEKL come from the germline V gene. V was shortened by 3 bases and J by 8 bases, with 13 bases between the two germline ends. The CDR3 is 13 residues long. The CDR3 spells CASSQTSISGYTF. CDR3 nucleotides: TGCGCCAGCAGCCAGACATCTATCTCGGGCTACACCTTC.

This chain links TRBV20-1 with TRBJ2-7; 10 nucleotides match TRBD1. V shed 0 bases, J shed 0 bases, and the junction held 5 bases outside the gene matches. This CDR3 has 16 residues. Germline loops: CDR1 DFQATT, CDR2 SNEGSKA (reference sequence). CDR3 in amino acids: CSARDPTGGTSYEQYF. The CDR3 DNA sequence: TGCAGTGCTAGAGACCCGACAGGGGGCACCTCCTACGAGCAGTACTTC.

V and J are TRBV7-8 and TRBJ2-7; a weak D match, TRBD2 (6 bases). This CDR3 is 14 amino acids long. Germline V CDR1 and CDR2: SGHVS, FQNEAQ. V lost 5 bases to trimming and J lost 5 bases, with 16 bases between them. The CDR3: CASSPAGRPDEQYF. The DNA for the CDR3 is TGTGCCAGCAGCCCCGCGGGAAGGCCCGACGAGCAGTACTTC.

This chain uses TRBV20-1 with TRBJ2-7; D possibly uses TRBD1 or TRBD2 (5 bases each). The germline V gene encodes CDR1 DFQATT and CDR2 SNEGSKA (reference sequence). The CDR3 has 14 residues. The V end lost 5 bases, the J end lost 4 bases, and 18 bases lay between the germline ends. The CDR3 is CSAANRDGYYEQYF. The DNA of the CDR3 is TGCAGTGCTGCCAACCGGGACGGGTATTACGAGCAGTACTTC.

V gene TRBV5-4 combines with J gene TRBJ2-3; 9 nucleotides agree with TRBD2. The CDR3 contains 14 residues. With 5 bases clipped from V and 4 bases from J, the junction kept 5 bases outside the gene matches. From germline, CDR1 is SGHNT and CDR2 YYREEE (reference sequence). The DNA for the CDR3 is TGTGCCAGCAGAATCGGGACTAGCCCAGATACGCAGTATTTT. Translated: CASRIGTSPDTQYF.

This sequence joins TRBV4-1 and TRBJ1-6; a possible D gene is TRBD1 (6 bases). Deletions cut 0 bases from V and 11 bases from J, with 11 bases between. Germline V gene sequence: CDR1 MGHRA, CDR2 YSYEKL. The CDR3 length is 14 residues. CDR3 DNA: TGCGCCAGCAGCCAAGAGGTGGGGGCACCACCCCTCCACTTT. This gives the protein CASSQEVGAPPLHF.

V and J are TRBV3-1 and TRBJ1-5, with a tentative D call TRBD1 (6 bases). The CDR3 length is 14 residues. CDR1 and CDR2 from the germline V gene are LGHDT and YNNKEL (reference sequence). V was clipped by 4 bases and J by 6 bases, with 13 bases between them. As DNA, the CDR3 is TGTGCCAGCAGCCCAGCACAGGGAGCTCAGCCCCAGCATTTT. Protein sequence: CASSPAQGAQPQHF.

This chain connects TRBV25-1 to TRBJ1-2; D is perhaps TRBD1 (6 bases). V lost 0 bases, J lost 8 bases, and 10 bases lay in between. Germline loops: CDR1 MGHDK, CDR2 SYGVNS. CDR3 size: 13 residues. The CDR3 coding sequence is TGTGCCAGCAGTGAATACGGGGGCTACGGCTACACCTTC. Amino acid sequence: CASSEYGGYGYTF.